Following are 12 T cell receptor beta chains from one sample sequenced in a study of early T cells in non-severe SARS-CoV-2 infection. TCRdb passed the 5' RACE reads through MiXCR, listing each CDR3 protein once. The sample lists roughly 80,000 distinct CDR3 sequences; more than 9% were seen once. The specimen was whole blood. These receptors originate from an adult who was a healthcare worker with PCR-confirmed SARS-CoV-2 infection or an uninfected control (not recorded which).

This clonotype was picked up many times. The chain combines TRBV12-3 or TRBV12-4 with TRBJ2-7, with D tentatively TRBD1 (6 bases). CDR3 length: 13 residues. Trimming removed 7 bases from V and 5 bases from J, with 15 bases in between. The CDR3 loop reads CASTLPGADEQYF. The CDR3 coding sequence is TGTGCCAGCACCCTCCCAGGGGCTGACGAGCAGTACTTC.

The rearrangement uses TRBV14 and TRBJ1-4; 8 nucleotides match TRBD1. There are 16 residues in the CDR3. The germline CDR1 and CDR2 sequences are SGHDN and FVKESK. With 0 bases clipped from V and 7 bases from J, the junction kept 7 bases outside the gene matches. The CDR3 loop reads CASSQERTGPGEKLFF. In DNA, the CDR3 is TGTGCCAGCAGCCAAGAGAGGACAGGGCCAGGTGAAAAACTGTTTTTT.

The chain couples TRBV7-9 to TRBJ2-1; TRBD2 matches at 9 bases. Unmatched junction bases numbered 4, after V lost 5 bases and J lost 8 bases. The CDR3 spans 13 residues. Germline V gene sequence: CDR1 SEHNR, CDR2 FQNEAQ (reference sequence). The CDR3 spells CASSRSGSDEQFF. CDR3 nucleotides: TGTGCCAGCAGCCGTAGCGGGAGTGATGAGCAGTTCTTC.

This clonotype appeared many times. The chain combines TRBV6-6 with TRBJ2-3; TRBD2 matches at 7 bases. Germline V gene sequence: CDR1 MNHNY, CDR2 SVGAGI (reference sequence). The CDR3 runs 14 residues. Trimming took 5 bases from V and 6 from J; bases not matched to a gene: 8. In DNA, the CDR3 is TGTGCCAGCAGTGGGGAGGGGCGAGGGGATACGCAGTATTTT. Its translation: CASSGEGRGDTQYF.

The table lists this clonotype with many counts. This chain joins TRBV7-2 and TRBJ2-2; 8 positions match TRBD2. The CDR3 spans 16 residues. Germline loops: CDR1 SGHTA, CDR2 FQGNSA. Trimming removed 2 bases from V and 7 bases from J; junction bases left unmatched: 9. The CDR3 DNA follows: TGTGCCAGCAGCTTACCTAGCGGGTCCTGGGGCGGGGAGCTGTTTTTT. Protein sequence: CASSLPSGSWGGELFF.

This clonotype was detected many times. This CDR3 reads CASESRENQPQHF. The CDR3 coding sequence is TGTGCCAGCGAGAGTAGAGAGAATCAGCCCCAGCATTTT. The gene calls are TRBV28 and TRBJ1-5; no definite D call. The CDR3 extends over 13 amino acids. Germline assignment: CDR1 MDHEN and CDR2 SYDVKM. V was pared by 8 bases and J by 4 bases, with 12 bases between.

This clonotype was seen at least ten times. The chain has TRBV12-3 or TRBV12-4 and TRBJ1-1, with a tentative D call TRBD1 (5 bases). Deletions cut 7 bases from V and 0 bases from J, with 15 bases between. The length of the CDR3 is 15 residues. In DNA, the CDR3 is TGTGCCAGCATCCCGAGGGGCGCCTTGAACACTGAAGCTTTCTTT. Amino acids: CASIPRGALNTEAFF.

Ten or more counts support this clonotype. V gene TRBV28 combines with J gene TRBJ1-5; possibly TRBD1 for D (6 bases). V shed 6 bases and J shed 5 bases, with 26 bases lying between them. The CDR3 contains 18 residues. The germline V gene encodes CDR1 MDHEN and CDR2 SYDVKM. The CDR3 sequence: CASRGQKGSGFSYQPQHF. For the CDR3, the DNA is TGTGCCAGCAGAGGACAGAAAGGGAGCGGATTTTCGTATCAGCCCCAGCATTTT. Full variable domain (missing parts from reference TRBV28 and TRBJ1-5): DVKVTQSSRYLVKRTGEKVFLECVQDMDHENMFWYRQDPGLGLRLIYFSYDVKMKEKGDIPEGYSVSREKKERFSLILESASTNQTSMYLCASRGQKGSGFSYQPQHFGDGTRLSIL.

The table lists this clonotype with a few counts. This chain links TRBV7-8 with TRBJ2-1, with D possibly being TRBD1 (5 bases). Trimming shortened V by 1 base and J by 4 bases, and 11 bases separated the two germline ends. This CDR3 is 15 amino acids long. Germline V gene sequence: CDR1 SGHVS, CDR2 FQNEAQ. DNA of the CDR3: TGTGCCAGCAGCTTAGAGGGGTTCCCGTACAATGAGCAGTTCTTC. Protein: CASSLEGFPYNEQFF.

This clonotype was observed many times. The chain joins TRBV28 to TRBJ1-5; TRBD1 agrees at 10 bases. V was pared by 6 bases and J by 6 bases, with 8 bases of the junction left unmatched. Germline V gene data show CDR1 as MDHEN and CDR2 as SYDVKM. The CDR3 runs 15 residues. Here the CDR3 DNA reads TGTGCCAGCAGCGACAGACAGGGGGCCGGTCAGCCCCAGCATTTT. Protein product: CASSDRQGAGQPQHF.

The rearrangement joins TRBV20-1 to TRBJ2-7, with D possibly TRBD2 on 6 matching bases. Germline CDR1 is DFQATT and CDR2 is SNEGSKA (reference sequence). V shed 3 bases and J shed 4 bases, with 43 bases lying between them. This CDR3 is 23 amino acids long. CDR3 DNA sequence: TGCAGTGCTAGCGGAGAGGTTTTGGACGCGAAATCTAAGCGGAGGGCTTTTAGATACGAGCAGTACTTC. As protein: CSASGEVLDAKSKRRAFRYEQYF.

The sample holds one count of this clonotype. This rearrangement joins TRBV28 to TRBJ2-2; TRBD2 aligns across 9 bases. CDR1 is MDHEN and CDR2 is SYDVKM in the germline V gene. Trimming removed 5 bases from V and 6 bases from J; junction bases left unmatched: 10. The CDR3 covers 16 residues. The CDR3 reads CASSPWVAGVPGELFF. The CDR3 region has the DNA TGTGCCAGCAGTCCCTGGGTAGCGGGAGTTCCCGGGGAGCTGTTTTTT.